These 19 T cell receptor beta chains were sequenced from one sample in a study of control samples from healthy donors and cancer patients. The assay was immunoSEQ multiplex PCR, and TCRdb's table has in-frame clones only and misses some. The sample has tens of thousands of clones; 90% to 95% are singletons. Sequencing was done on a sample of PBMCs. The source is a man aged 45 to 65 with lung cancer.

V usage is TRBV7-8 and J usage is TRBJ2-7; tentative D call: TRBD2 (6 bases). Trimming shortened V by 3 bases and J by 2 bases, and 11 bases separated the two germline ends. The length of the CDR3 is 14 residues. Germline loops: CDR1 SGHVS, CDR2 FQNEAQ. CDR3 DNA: TGTGCCAGCAGCTTGGAGGGCAGCACCTACGAGCAGTACTTC. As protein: CASSLEGSTYEQYF.

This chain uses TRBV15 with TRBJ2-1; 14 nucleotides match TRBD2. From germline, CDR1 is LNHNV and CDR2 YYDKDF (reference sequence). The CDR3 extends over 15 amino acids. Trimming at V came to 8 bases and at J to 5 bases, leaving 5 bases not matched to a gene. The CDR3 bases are TGTGCCACCGGAAGGGGACTAGCGGGGGACAATGAGCAGTTCTTC. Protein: CATGRGLAGDNEQFF.

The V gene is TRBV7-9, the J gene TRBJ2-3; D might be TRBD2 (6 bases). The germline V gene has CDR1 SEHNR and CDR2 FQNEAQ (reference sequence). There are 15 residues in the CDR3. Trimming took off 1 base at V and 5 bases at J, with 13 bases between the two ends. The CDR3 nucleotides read TGTGCCAGCAGCTTAGGCCTTGGGACTTTAGATACGCAGTATTTT. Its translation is CASSLGLGTLDTQYF.

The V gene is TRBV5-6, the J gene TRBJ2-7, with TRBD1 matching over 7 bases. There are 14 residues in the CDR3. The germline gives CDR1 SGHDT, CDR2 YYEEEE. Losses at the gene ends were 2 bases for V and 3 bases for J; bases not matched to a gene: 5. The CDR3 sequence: CASSLGQGDYEQYF. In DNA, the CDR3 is TGTGCCAGCAGCTTAGGGCAGGGGGACTACGAGCAGTACTTC.

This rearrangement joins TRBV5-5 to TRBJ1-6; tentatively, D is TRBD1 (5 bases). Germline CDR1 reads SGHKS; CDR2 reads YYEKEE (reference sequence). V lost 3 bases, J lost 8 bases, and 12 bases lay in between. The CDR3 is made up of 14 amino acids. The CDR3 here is CASSSRQGYSPLHF. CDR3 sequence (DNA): TGTGCCAGCAGCTCTCGGCAGGGTTATTCACCCCTCCACTTT.

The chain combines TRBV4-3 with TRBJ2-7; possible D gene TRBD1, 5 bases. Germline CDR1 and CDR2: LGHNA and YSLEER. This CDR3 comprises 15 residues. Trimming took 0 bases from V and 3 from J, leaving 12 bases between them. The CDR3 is CASSQEADSLYEQYF. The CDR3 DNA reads TGCGCCAGCAGCCAAGAAGCAGACAGTCTCTACGAGCAGTACTTC.

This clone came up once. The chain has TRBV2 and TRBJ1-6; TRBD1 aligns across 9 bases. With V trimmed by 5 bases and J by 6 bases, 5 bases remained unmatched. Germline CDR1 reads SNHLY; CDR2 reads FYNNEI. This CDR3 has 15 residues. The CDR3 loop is CASSKQGAGNSPLHF. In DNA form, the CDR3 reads TGTGCCAGCAGTAAACAGGGGGCGGGTAATTCACCCCTCCACTTT.

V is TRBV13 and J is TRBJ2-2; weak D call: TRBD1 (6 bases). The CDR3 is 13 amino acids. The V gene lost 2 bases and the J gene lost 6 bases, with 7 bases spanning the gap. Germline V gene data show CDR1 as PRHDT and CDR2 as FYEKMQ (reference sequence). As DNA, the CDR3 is TGTGCCAGCAGCTTACCAGGGGCCGGGGAGCTGTTTTTT. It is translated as CASSLPGAGELFF.

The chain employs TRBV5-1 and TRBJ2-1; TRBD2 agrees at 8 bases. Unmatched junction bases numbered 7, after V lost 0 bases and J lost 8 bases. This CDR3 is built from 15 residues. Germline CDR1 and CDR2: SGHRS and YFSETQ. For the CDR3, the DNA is TGCGCCAGCAGCTTGGTCGGGACTAGTCTCTATGAGCAGTTCTTC. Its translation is CASSLVGTSLYEQFF. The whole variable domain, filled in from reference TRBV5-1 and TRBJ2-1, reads KAGVTQTPRYLIKTRGQQVTLSCSPISGHRSVSWYQQTPGQGLQFLFEYFSETQRNKGNFPGRFSGRQFSNSRSEMNVSTLELGDSALYLCASSLVGTSLYEQFFGPGTRLTVL.

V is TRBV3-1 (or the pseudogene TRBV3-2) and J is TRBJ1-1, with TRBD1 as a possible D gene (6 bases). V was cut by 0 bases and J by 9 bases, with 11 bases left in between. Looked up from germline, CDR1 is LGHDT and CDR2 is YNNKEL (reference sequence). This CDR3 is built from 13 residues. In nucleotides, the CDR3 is TGTGCCAGCAGCCAAGATTCCAGGGACAAAGCTTTCTTT. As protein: CASSQDSRDKAFF.

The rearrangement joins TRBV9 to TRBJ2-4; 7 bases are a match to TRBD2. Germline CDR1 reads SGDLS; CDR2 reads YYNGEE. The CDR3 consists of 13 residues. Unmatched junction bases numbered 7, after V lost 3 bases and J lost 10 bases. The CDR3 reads CASSGPSGEIQYF. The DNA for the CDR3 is TGTGCCAGCAGCGGGCCTAGCGGCGAGATTCAGTACTTC.

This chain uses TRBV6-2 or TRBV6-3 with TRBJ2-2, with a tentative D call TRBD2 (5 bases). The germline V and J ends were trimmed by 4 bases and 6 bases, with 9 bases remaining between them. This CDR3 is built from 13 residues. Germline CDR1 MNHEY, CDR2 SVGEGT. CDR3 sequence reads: CASSFGVPGELFF. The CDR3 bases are TGTGCCAGCAGTTTCGGGGTTCCCGGGGAGCTGTTTTTT.

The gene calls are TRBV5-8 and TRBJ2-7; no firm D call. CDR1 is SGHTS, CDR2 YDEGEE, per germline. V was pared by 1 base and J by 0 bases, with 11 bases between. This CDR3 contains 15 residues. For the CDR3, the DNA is TGTGCCAGCAGCTTGAGGATACCCCTCTCCTACGAGCAGTACTTC. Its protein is CASSLRIPLSYEQYF.

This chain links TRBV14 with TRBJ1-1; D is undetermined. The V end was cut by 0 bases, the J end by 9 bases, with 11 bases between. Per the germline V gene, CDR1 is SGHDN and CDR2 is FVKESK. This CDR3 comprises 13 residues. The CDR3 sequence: CASSQDRVDQAFF. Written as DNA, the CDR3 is TGTGCCAGCAGCCAAGATCGGGTGGACCAAGCTTTCTTT.

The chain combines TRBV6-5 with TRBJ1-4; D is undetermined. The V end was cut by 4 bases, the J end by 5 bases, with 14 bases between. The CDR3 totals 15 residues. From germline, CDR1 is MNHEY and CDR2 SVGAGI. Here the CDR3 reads CASSWHRDGNEKLFF. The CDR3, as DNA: TGTGCCAGCAGTTGGCACCGGGATGGGAATGAAAAACTGTTTTTT.

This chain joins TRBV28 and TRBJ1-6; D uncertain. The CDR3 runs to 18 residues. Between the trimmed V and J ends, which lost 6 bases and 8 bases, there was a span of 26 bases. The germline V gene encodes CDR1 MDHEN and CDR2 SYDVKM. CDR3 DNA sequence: TGTGCCAGCAGCTTAAGGGATATTCAGGCCCCCTGGGATTCACCCCTCCACTTT. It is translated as CASSLRDIQAPWDSPLHF.

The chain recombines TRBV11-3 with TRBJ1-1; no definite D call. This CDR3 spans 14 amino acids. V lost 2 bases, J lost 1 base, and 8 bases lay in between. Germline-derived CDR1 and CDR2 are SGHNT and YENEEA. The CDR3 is CASSLSGKNTEAFF. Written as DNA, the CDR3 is TGTGCCAGCAGCTTATCGGGGAAGAACACTGAAGCTTTCTTT.

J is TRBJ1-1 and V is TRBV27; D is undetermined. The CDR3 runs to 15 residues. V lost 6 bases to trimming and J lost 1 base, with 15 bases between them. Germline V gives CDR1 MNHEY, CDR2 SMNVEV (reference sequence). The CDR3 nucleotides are TGTGCCAGCAGCCGCGTGTGGGGTACGAACACTGAAGCTTTCTTT. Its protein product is CASSRVWGTNTEAFF.

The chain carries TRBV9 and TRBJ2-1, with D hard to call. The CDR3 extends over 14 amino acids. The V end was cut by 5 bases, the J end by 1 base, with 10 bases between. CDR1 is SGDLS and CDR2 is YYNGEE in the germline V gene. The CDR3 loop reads CASSGVGSYNEQFF. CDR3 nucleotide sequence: TGTGCCAGCAGTGGGGTAGGATCCTACAATGAGCAGTTCTTC.